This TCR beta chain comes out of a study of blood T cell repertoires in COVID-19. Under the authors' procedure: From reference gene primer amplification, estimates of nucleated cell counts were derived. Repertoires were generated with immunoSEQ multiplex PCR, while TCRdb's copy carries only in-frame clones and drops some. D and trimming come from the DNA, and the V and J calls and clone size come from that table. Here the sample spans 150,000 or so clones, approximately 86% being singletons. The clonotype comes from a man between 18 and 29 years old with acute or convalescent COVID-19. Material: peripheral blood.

As DNA, the CDR3 is TGCGCCACCTCCGCGGGGGGCCCCGGGGAGCTGTTTTTT. Translating gives CATSAGGPGELFF. The chain links TRBV5-1 to TRBJ2-2, with 8 positions matching TRBD2. Germline-derived CDR1 and CDR2 are SGHRS and YFSETQ. The CDR3 loop spans 13 amino acids. V lost 9 bases to trimming and J lost 6 bases; unmatched junction nucleotides: 7.